These 20 T cell receptor beta chains originate from one sample sequenced in a study of shared clonotypes between healthy human individuals. Repertoires were generated with immunoSEQ multiplex PCR, while TCRdb's copy carries only in-frame clones and drops some. The sample lists about 1 million clones; about 75% were seen once. Sequenced: memory CD4+ T cells sorted from blood. Subset meaning: CD45RA-negative fraction. Receptors originate from a man aged 18 to 30 in good health.

The chain is built from TRBV19 and TRBJ2-7; the D gene is possibly TRBD2 (5 bases). The V end was cut by 1 base, the J end by 2 bases, with 12 bases between. CDR3 length: 15 amino acids. CDR1 LNHDA and CDR2 SQIVND come from the germline V gene (reference sequence). CDR3 coding DNA: TGTGCCAGTAGTATAGGTACAGCGGCGGCCTACGAGCAGTACTTC. This codes for CASSIGTAAAYEQYF.

Here the CDR3 DNA reads TGCACCAGCAGCCACGGTCGAGGCGGGAACAACGAGCAGTACTTC. It specifies CTSSHGRGGNNEQYF. V and J are TRBV1 and TRBJ2-7; TRBD2 is taken as the D call from the table, unchecked against the DNA. TRBV1 is designated a pseudogene. The CDR3 is 15 residues long.

On this clone itself: Other DNA sequences in the same sample also yield this CDR3. V usage is TRBV19 and J usage is TRBJ2-5, with unresolved D. This CDR3 is built from 13 residues. V was trimmed by 2 bases and J by 1 base, leaving 5 bases between them. CDR1 LNHDA and CDR2 SQIVND come from the germline V gene (reference sequence). The CDR3 loop reads CASSISGQETQYF. Here the CDR3 DNA reads TGTGCCAGTAGTATATCAGGCCAAGAGACCCAGTACTTC.

The chain employs TRBV27 and TRBJ2-7; D may match TRBD1 or TRBD2 (5 bases each). This CDR3 region has 15 residues. Germline V lookup: CDR1 MNHEY, CDR2 SMNVEV (reference sequence). The germline V and J ends were trimmed by 0 bases and 5 bases, with 14 bases remaining between them. CDR3: CASSLSPSGPHEQYF. Written as DNA, the CDR3 is TGTGCCAGCAGTTTATCCCCATCGGGGCCTCACGAGCAGTACTTC.

This clone was seen many times. This chain links TRBV5-1 with TRBJ2-1; the D is unclear. Trimming cost V 0 bases and J 4 bases, with 14 bases left between them. The CDR3 has 16 amino acids. Per germline, CDR1 SGHRS and CDR2 YFSETQ. The CDR3 DNA follows: TGCGCCAGCAGCTTGGATCAGTCAGCCTCTTACAATGAGCAGTTCTTC. Residues: CASSLDQSASYNEQFF.

This chain connects TRBV5-1 to TRBJ2-3, with a weak D call TRBD2 (6 bases). Trimming shortened V by 4 bases and J by 6 bases, and 15 bases separated the two germline ends. Germline V gene lookup returns CDR1 SGHRS and CDR2 YFSETQ. This CDR3 region has 14 residues. CDR3 sequence (DNA): TGCGCCAGCAGCCCACTAGCTGAGCGGGATACGCAGTATTTT. Encoded protein: CASSPLAERDTQYF.

The CDR3 coding sequence is TGTGCCAGCAGCCTAGGGGGGGGCAACACAGATACGCAGTATTTT. Protein: CASSLGGGNTDTQYF. The chain joins TRBV11-3 to TRBJ2-3; a possible D gene is TRBD2 (7 bases). CDR1 SGHNT and CDR2 YENEEA come from the germline V gene. CDR3 length: 15 residues. The V and J ends lost 5 bases and 2 bases respectively, with 14 bases between them.

This clone was recorded a few times. The gene calls are TRBV13 and TRBJ1-5; the D is unclear. The CDR3 consists of 18 residues. Trimming removed 0 bases from V and 3 bases from J, with 18 bases in between. Germline V CDR1 and CDR2: PRHDT, FYEKMQ (reference sequence). The CDR3 nucleotides are TGTGCCAGCAGCTTAGGGGGATTGCCGGGAGCCTTCAATCAGCCCCAGCATTTT. Its protein product is CASSLGGLPGAFNQPQHF.

This chain joins TRBV21-1 and TRBJ1-2. TRBV21-1 is an annotated pseudogene. The CDR3 totals 16 residues. The CDR3 DNA reads TGTGCCAGCAGCAAATTGCGGGTTCGAGAATCTTATGGCTACACCTTC. It encodes CASSKLRVRESYGYTF.

This chain uses TRBV7-9 with TRBJ2-1; D is unresolved. V lost 6 bases and J 5 bases, leaving 17 bases between the germline ends. Germline CDR1 is SEHNR and CDR2 is FQNEAQ (reference sequence). The CDR3 contains 15 residues. This chain's CDR3 is CASSSKESWDNEQFF. CDR3 DNA: TGTGCCAGCAGTTCAAAAGAGTCCTGGGACAATGAGCAGTTCTTC.

V gene TRBV9 combines with J gene TRBJ1-2, with D unresolved. The CDR3 length is 15 residues. V was trimmed by 0 bases and J by 1 base, leaving 10 bases between them. Germline CDR1 is SGDLS and CDR2 is YYNGEE. CDR3 nucleotides: TGTGCCAGCAGCGTAGGTCCGGAACTTAACTATGGCTACACCTTC. It is translated as CASSVGPELNYGYTF.

The rearrangement links TRBV6-6 to TRBJ1-5; TRBD1 might be the D (6 bases). Between the trimmed V and J ends, which lost 5 bases and 5 bases, there was a span of 13 bases. Germline V gene lookup returns CDR1 MNHNY and CDR2 SVGAGI (reference sequence). There are 14 residues in the CDR3. Here the CDR3 reads CASSSGGAHQPQHF. CDR3 nucleotides: TGTGCCAGCAGTAGTGGGGGCGCCCATCAGCCCCAGCATTTT.

This clone came up a few times. The rearrangement joins TRBV4-1 to TRBJ2-1, with D perhaps matching TRBD2 (6 bases). This CDR3 region has 15 residues. Germline loops: CDR1 MGHRA, CDR2 YSYEKL. Trimming shortened V by 1 base and J by 8 bases, and 15 bases separated the two germline ends. DNA for the CDR3: TGCGCCAGCAGCCAAGGAACTAGGGCGGGGCATGAGCAGTTCTTC. Translation: CASSQGTRAGHEQFF.

This clone was detected a few times. The chain is built from TRBV4-1 and TRBJ1-6; 9 positions match TRBD1. This CDR3 spans 15 amino acids. V shed 6 bases and J 10 bases; nucleotides not matched to a gene: 10. Germline CDR1 MGHRA, CDR2 YSYEKL. The DNA for the CDR3 is TGCGCCAGCAGTCAGGAAACAGGGGGCGCGTCACCCCTCCACTTT. Its translation is CASSQETGGASPLHF.

CDR3 in amino acids: CASSSDRREGTQYF. The CDR3 bases are TGTGCCAGCAGTTCGGACAGGCGTGAGGGTACGCAGTATTTT. The rearrangement uses TRBV2 and TRBJ2-3, with 7 bases aligning to TRBD1. The V segment lost 5 bases and the J segment 8 bases; nucleotides outside the gene matches: 10. CDR1 and CDR2 (germline): SNHLY, FYNNEI. This CDR3 has 14 residues.

J is TRBJ2-3 and V is TRBV11-2, with 10 bases identical to TRBD2. There are 16 residues in the CDR3. Trimming removed 3 bases from V and 2 bases from J; junction bases left unmatched: 5. The germline gives CDR1 SGHAT, CDR2 FQNNGV. CDR3 sequence reads: CASSFLAGALTDTQYF. The CDR3 DNA is TGTGCCAGCAGCTTCCTAGCGGGAGCGCTCACAGATACGCAGTATTTT.

This chain links TRBV7-2 with TRBJ2-3, with 9 positions matching TRBD2. The germline gives CDR1 SGHTA, CDR2 FQGNSA. V was clipped by 5 bases and J by 0 bases; unmatched bases: 6. The CDR3 runs 16 residues. The CDR3 DNA is TGTGCCAGCAGCGGAAGCGGGGGGCTGAGCACAGATACGCAGTATTTT. Its translation: CASSGSGGLSTDTQYF.

The chain uses TRBV7-2 and TRBJ2-3, with 7 positions matching TRBD2. Germline lookup yields CDR1 SGHTA and CDR2 FQGNSA. V lost 2 bases, J lost 8 bases, and 16 bases stayed unmatched. The CDR3 is 17 residues long. The CDR3 DNA reads as TGTGCCAGCAGCTTAAATGGCGGGGAGGGTGGAATTGGTACGCAGTATTTT. Translated, it gives CASSLNGGEGGIGTQYF.

The J gene is TRBJ1-6, the V gene TRBV5-1; D gene unclear. Per germline, CDR1 SGHRS and CDR2 YFSETQ. The V end lost 7 bases, the J end lost 0 bases, and 5 bases lay between the germline ends. The CDR3 is 13 amino acids. The CDR3 DNA follows: TGCGCCAGCCACAGCTCCTATAATTCACCCCTCCACTTT. Translating gives CASHSSYNSPLHF. The full variable domain, in which reference TRBV5-1 and TRBJ1-6 provide the parts outside the CDR3, is KAGVTQTPRYLIKTRGQQVTLSCSPISGHRSVSWYQQTPGQGLQFLFEYFSETQRNKGNFPGRFSGRQFSNSRSEMNVSTLELGDSALYLCASHSSYNSPLHFGNGTRLTVT.

The CDR3 DNA reads TGTGCCAGCAGCGTACTCCCTACAGGGGACACGCAGTATTTT. Protein sequence: CASSVLPTGDTQYF. The chain employs TRBV9 and TRBJ2-3; 7 nucleotides align to TRBD1. CDR3 size: 14 residues. Germline V lookup: CDR1 SGDLS, CDR2 YYNGEE. Losses at the gene ends were 1 base for V and 9 bases for J; bases not matched to a gene: 8. The full variable domain, in which reference TRBV9 and TRBJ2-3 provide the parts outside the CDR3, is DSGVTQTPKHLITATGQRVTLRCSPRSGDLSVYWYQQSLDQGLQFLIQYYNGEERAKGNILERFSAQQFPDLHSELNLSSLELGDSALYFCASSVLPTGDTQYFGPGTRLTVL.